What follows are 5 T cell receptor beta chains derived from one specimen sequenced in a study of cytomegalovirus exposure and HLA in healthy donors. It was with 60 Vbeta and 13 Jbeta primers that the PCR ran. Profiling relied on immunoSEQ multiplex PCR, and the TCRdb table lists in-frame clones only, not all of them. The data show 150,000 to 180,000 clones, with more than 75% seen just once and 13% held by the top ten. The sample consisted of PBMCs. The source is a man aged 25-45 years in good health and CMV-seropositive.

This rearrangement joins TRBV4-2 to TRBJ2-7; D is possibly TRBD1 (6 bases). Deletions cut 2 bases from V and 0 bases from J, with 11 bases between. The CDR3 has 15 amino acids. The germline gives CDR1 LGHNA, CDR2 YNFKEQ. For the CDR3, the DNA is TGTGCCAGCAGCCAACGACAGGTCGCCTCCTACGAGCAGTACTTC. The encoded protein is CASSQRQVASYEQYF.

This clone was picked up one time. The chain uses TRBV28 and TRBJ1-5; D gene unclear. Deletions cut 7 bases from V and 6 bases from J, with 10 bases between. The CDR3 extends over 12 amino acids. Per germline, CDR1 MDHEN and CDR2 SYDVKM. The CDR3 coding sequence is TGTGCCAGCAACTTAAGACTTCAGCCCCAGCATTTT. Protein: CASNLRLQPQHF.

This chain joins TRBV5-6 and TRBJ2-7; the match to TRBD1 covers 11 bases. The CDR3 consists of 14 residues. Germline loops: CDR1 SGHDT, CDR2 YYEEEE. The junction had 3 bases not matched to a gene; V was cut back by 4 bases and J by 3 bases. The CDR3 region is CASSPGTGGYEQYF. In DNA, the CDR3 is TGTGCCAGCAGCCCCGGGACAGGGGGCTACGAGCAGTACTTC.

The chain employs TRBV6-4 and TRBJ2-1, with 8 nucleotides matching TRBD1. The CDR3 loop spans 14 amino acids. V lost 5 bases, J lost 4 bases, and 4 bases stayed unmatched. Germline CDR1 is MRHNA and CDR2 is SNTAGT. CDR3 DNA: TGTGCCAGCAGTCTCGACAGGGGTTACAATGAGCAGTTCTTC. Protein: CASSLDRGYNEQFF.

This sequence joins TRBV27 and TRBJ2-5, with 7 bases that match TRBD2. The CDR3 consists of 15 residues. Trimming at V came to 4 bases and at J to 3 bases, leaving 8 bases not matched to a gene. CDR1 is MNHEY and CDR2 is SMNVEV in the germline V gene (reference sequence). CDR3 region: CASSSRPSGEETQYF. CDR3 nucleotides: TGTGCCAGCAGTTCCCGGCCTAGCGGAGAAGAGACCCAGTACTTC.